The source of this T cell receptor (beta chain) is a study of blood T cell repertoires in COVID-19. Across the study: The United States, Italy and Spain were the sources of the acute and convalescent COVID-19 samples. T cells, B-cell-depleted T cells, or PBMCs provided the cDNA or gDNA that served as material.

The germline gives CDR1 MNHEY, CDR2 SVGAGI. The CDR3 runs to 15 residues. Germline trimming cut 3 bases from V and 2 bases from J; bases unmatched to any gene: 5. While infection was still active, Seattle patients were enrolled and then followed longitudinally. A single count supports this clone. In the original processing: Amplification of reference gene primers provided the estimated nucleated cell counts. Repertoires were generated with immunoSEQ multiplex PCR, while TCRdb's copy carries only in-frame clones and drops some. V and J calls and clone size come straight from that table; D and trimming were deduced from the DNA. The repertoire holds a few hundred thousand clones, approximately 89% seen once, with 6% to 6.5% in the top ten.

The sample was peripheral blood. This TCR was sampled from a woman in her thirties with COVID-19, enrolled during active disease. V is TRBV6-5 and J is TRBJ2-5; 8 nucleotides align to TRBD1. CDR3 loop: CASSYDDRGQETQYF. For the CDR3, the DNA is TGTGCCAGCAGTTATGACGACAGGGGACAAGAGACCCAGTACTTC.